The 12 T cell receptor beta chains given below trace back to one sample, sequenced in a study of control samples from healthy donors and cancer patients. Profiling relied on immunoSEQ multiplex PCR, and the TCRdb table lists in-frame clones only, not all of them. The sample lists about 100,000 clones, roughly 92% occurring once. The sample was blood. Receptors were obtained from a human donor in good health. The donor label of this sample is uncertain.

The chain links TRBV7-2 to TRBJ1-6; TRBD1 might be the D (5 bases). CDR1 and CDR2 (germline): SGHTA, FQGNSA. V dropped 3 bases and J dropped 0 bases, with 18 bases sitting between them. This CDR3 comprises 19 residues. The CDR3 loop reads CASSLGGRGKISYNSPLHF. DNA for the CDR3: TGTGCCAGCAGCTTGGGGGGACGTGGGAAAATCTCCTATAATTCACCCCTCCACTTT.

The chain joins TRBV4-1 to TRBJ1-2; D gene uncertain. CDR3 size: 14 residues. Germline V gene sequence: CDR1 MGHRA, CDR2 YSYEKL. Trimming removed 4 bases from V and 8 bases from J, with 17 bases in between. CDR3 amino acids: CASSPPPGGGGYTF. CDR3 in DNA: TGCGCCAGCAGCCCCCCGCCGGGCGGTGGGGGCTACACCTTC.

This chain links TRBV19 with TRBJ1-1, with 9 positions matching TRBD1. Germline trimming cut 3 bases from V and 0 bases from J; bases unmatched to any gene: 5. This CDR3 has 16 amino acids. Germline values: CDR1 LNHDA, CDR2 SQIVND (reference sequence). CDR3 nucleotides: TGTGCCAGTAGTATGGGCACAGGGGGCTTGAACACTGAAGCTTTCTTT. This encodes CASSMGTGGLNTEAFF.

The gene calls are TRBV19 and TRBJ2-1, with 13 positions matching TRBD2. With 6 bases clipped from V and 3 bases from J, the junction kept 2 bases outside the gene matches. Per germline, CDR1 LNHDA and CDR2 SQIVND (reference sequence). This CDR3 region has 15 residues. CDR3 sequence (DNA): TGTGCCAGTAGAAGGACTAGCGGGGGCTACAATGAGCAGTTCTTC. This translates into CASRRTSGGYNEQFF.

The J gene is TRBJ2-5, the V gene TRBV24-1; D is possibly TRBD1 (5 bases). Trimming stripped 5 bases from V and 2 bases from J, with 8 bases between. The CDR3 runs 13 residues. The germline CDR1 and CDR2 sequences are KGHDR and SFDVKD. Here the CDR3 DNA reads TGTGCCACCAGTGCGACAGATCAAGAGACCCAGTACTTC. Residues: CATSATDQETQYF.

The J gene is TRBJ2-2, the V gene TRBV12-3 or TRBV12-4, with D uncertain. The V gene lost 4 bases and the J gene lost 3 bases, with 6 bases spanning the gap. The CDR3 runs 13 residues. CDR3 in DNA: TGTGCCAGCAGTTATCTGTACACCGGGGAGCTGTTTTTT. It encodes CASSYLYTGELFF.

CDR3 sequence reads: CASSKGHPEAFF. CDR3 DNA sequence: TGTGCCAGCAGCAAGGGACACCCTGAAGCTTTCTTT. V is TRBV11-2 and J is TRBJ1-1; D is perhaps TRBD1 (6 bases). Trimming pared 5 bases from V and 6 bases from J, leaving 10 bases between. The CDR3 totals 12 residues. The germline V gene has CDR1 SGHAT and CDR2 FQNNGV.

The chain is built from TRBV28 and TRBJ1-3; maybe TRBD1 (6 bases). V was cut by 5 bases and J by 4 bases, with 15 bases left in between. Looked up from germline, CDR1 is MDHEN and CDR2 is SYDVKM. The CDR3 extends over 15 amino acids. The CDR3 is CASSLQGKGGNTIYF. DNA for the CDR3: TGTGCCAGCAGTCTCCAGGGGAAGGGCGGAAACACCATATATTTT.

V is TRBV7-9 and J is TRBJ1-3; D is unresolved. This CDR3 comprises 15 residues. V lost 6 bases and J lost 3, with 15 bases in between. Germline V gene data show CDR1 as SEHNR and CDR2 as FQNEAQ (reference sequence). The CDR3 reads CASSQSGVFGNTIYF. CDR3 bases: TGTGCCAGCAGTCAAAGCGGGGTTTTTGGAAACACCATATATTTT.

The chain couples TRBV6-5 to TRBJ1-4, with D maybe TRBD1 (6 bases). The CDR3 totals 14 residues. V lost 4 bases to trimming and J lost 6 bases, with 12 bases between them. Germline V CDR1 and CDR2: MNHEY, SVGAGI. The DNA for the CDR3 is TGTGCCAGCAGTTCCGGGACAATGTATGAAAAACTGTTTTTT. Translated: CASSSGTMYEKLFF.

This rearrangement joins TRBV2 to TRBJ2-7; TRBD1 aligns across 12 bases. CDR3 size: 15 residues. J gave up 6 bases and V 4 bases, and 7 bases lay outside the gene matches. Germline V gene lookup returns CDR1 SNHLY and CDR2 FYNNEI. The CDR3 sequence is CASSGLGTGGGEQYV. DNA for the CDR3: TGTGCCAGCAGTGGTCTTGGGACAGGGGGCGGCGAGCAGTACGTC.

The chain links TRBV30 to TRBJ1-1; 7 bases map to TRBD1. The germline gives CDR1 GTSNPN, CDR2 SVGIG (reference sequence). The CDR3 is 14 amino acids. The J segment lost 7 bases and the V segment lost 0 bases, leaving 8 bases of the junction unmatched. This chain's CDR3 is CAWSVEARDSEAFF. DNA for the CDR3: TGTGCCTGGAGTGTAGAGGCCCGGGACAGTGAAGCTTTCTTT.